These T cell receptor beta chains were read from a single sample in a study of blood T cell repertoires in COVID-19. Assay used: immunoSEQ multiplex PCR; TCRdb lists only in-frame clones, some missing. The sample has a few hundred thousand clones, 85% to 90% seen once; the top ten hold approximately 11%. The specimen was peripheral blood. The receptors shown here come from a woman in her twenties or thirties with COVID-19, enrolled during active disease. Each CDR3 is given with its conserved first and last residue. A D gene is named only where the DNA matches it firmly. Only some rows state a clone size, as once, few, many or a class for expanded clones.

j_call,v_call,clone_size,d_call,cdr3_nt,cdr3_aa
TRBJ2-3,TRBV19,-,TRBD1,TGTGCCAGTAGTGGGGGGACAGGAGCAGATACGCAGTATTTT,CASSGGTGADTQYF
TRBJ2-1,TRBV10-3,few,TRBD2,TGTGCCATCAGCGGACTAGCGGGAGAACCCAATGAGCAGTTCTTC,CAISGLAGEPNEQFF
TRBJ1-2,TRBV30,-,-,TGTGCCTGGAGTGGGGGCGGCGGCTACACCTTC,CAWSGGGGYTF
TRBJ1-1,TRBV7-9,once,TRBD1,TGTGCCAGCAGCAAGGACAGGGGCGCTGAAGCTTTCTTT,CASSKDRGAEAFF
TRBJ1-6,TRBV10-2,-,-,TGCGCCAGCAGTCCTGGGGGCATCCCGAGCTCCTATAATTCACCCCTCCACTTT,CASSPGGIPSSYNSPLHF
TRBJ2-1,TRBV6-5,-,-,TGTGCCACCGCCGGGACAATGTACAATGAGCAGTTCTTC,CATAGTMYNEQFF
TRBJ1-6,TRBV9,-,-,TGTGCCAGCAGCCTTTCCATGGACAGTAATTCACCCCTCCACTTT,CASSLSMDSNSPLHF
TRBJ2-7,TRBV6-2/TRBV6-3,-,TRBD2,TGTGCCAGCAGTTCACTAGCGGGAGGCCCCTACGAGCAGTACTTC,CASSSLAGGPYEQYF
TRBJ2-3,TRBV27,-,TRBD2,TGTGCCAGCAGCCTGACTAGCGGGAGGGCGACAGATACGCAGTATTTT,CASSLTSGRATDTQYF
TRBJ2-2,TRBV28,-,-,TGTGCCAGCAGTTTATATGCCGGGAGCACCGGGGAGCTGTTTTTT,CASSLYAGSTGELFF
TRBJ1-6,TRBV7-3,-,TRBD1,TGTGCCAGCAGCTCCCGGGGACAGGGCCGATCACCCCTCCACTTT,CASSSRGQGRSPLHF
TRBJ1-1,TRBV9,-,TRBD1,TGTGCCAGCAGCTCATCCTCTACAGGGGTCGAAGCTTTCTTT,CASSSSSTGVEAFF
TRBJ1-4,TRBV4-1,-,-,TGCGCCAGCAGCCAAGATCGGGGGACTAATGAAAAACTGTTTTTT,CASSQDRGTNEKLFF
TRBJ1-1,TRBV21-1,-,-,-,CASSKWGQGIHTEAFF
TRBJ2-2,TRBV11-2,-,-,TGTGCCAGCAGCTTCAGGGAGCTGTTTTTT,CASSFRELFF
TRBJ2-7,TRBV30,-,TRBD1,TGTGCCTGGAGTGGGGACAGGCCCTCCTACGAGCAGTACTTC,CAWSGDRPSYEQYF
TRBJ2-7,TRBV4-1,-,-,TGCGCCAGCAGCCAACAGGGGGGTTACGAGCAGTACTTC,CASSQQGGYEQYF
TRBJ2-5,TRBV11-3,-,-,TGTGCCAGCAGCGCGGCCCGGGGGAGTAGTGAGACCCAGTACTTC,CASSAARGSSETQYF
TRBJ2-7,TRBV5-1,-,TRBD2,TGCGCCAGCAGCAACAGCGGGAACTCCTACGAGCAGTACTTC,CASSNSGNSYEQYF
TRBJ2-1,TRBV7-3,-,TRBD2,TGTGCCAGCAGCGCCAATAGCGGGAGGATAGGCGGTGAGCAGTTCTTC,CASSANSGRIGGEQFF
TRBJ1-3,TRBV28,-,-,TGTGCCAGCAGGTTAGGGCAAAAAACAAACACCATATATTTT,CASRLGQKTNTIYF
TRBJ1-4,TRBV6-2/TRBV6-3,-,-,TGTGCCAGCAGTTACGGTAACGGTGAAAAACTGTTTTTT,CASSYGNGEKLFF
TRBJ1-2,TRBV28,-,-,TGTGCCAGCAGCGCCCACCGAGAGGTCCAGGGGCGGAGTGGCTACACCTTC,CASSAHREVQGRSGYTF
TRBJ2-7,TRBV7-2,-,-,TGTGCCAGCAGCTTAGTAAGTGGGAGCTCCTACGAGCAGTACTTC,CASSLVSGSSYEQYF
TRBJ2-7,TRBV15,-,TRBD2,TGTGCCACCAGCAGAGATGGGGGGGACTTGACCGCCTACGAGCAGTACTTC,CATSRDGGDLTAYEQYF
TRBJ1-4,TRBV9,once,-,TGTGCCAGCAGCCCAGAGACATCTTGGCATGAAAAACTGTTTTTT,CASSPETSWHEKLFF
TRBJ2-3,TRBV19,-,TRBD2,TGTGCCAGTAGTATCTCTAGCGGGAGGGCGACAGATACGCAGTATTTT,CASSISSGRATDTQYF
TRBJ2-1,TRBV19,-,-,TGTGCCAGTAGTATCGACGGGAGCTCCTACAATGAGCAGTTCTTC,CASSIDGSSYNEQFF
TRBJ2-7,TRBV9,once,TRBD2,TGTGCCAGCAGCCCCAGCGGACTAGCAACGAACGAGCAGTACTTC,CASSPSGLATNEQYF
TRBJ2-7,TRBV7-2,-,-,TGTGCCAGCAGCAGGAGGGGTTCCTACGAGCAGTACTTC,CASSRRGSYEQYF
TRBJ2-7,TRBV28,-,-,TGTGCCAGCAACGATGAGATTGCCTACGAGCAGTACTTC,CASNDEIAYEQYF
TRBJ2-1,TRBV30,-,TRBD2,TGTGCCTCTAAAGGGACTAGCGAGATCAATGAGCAGTTCTTC,CASKGTSEINEQFF
TRBJ2-5,TRBV3-1/TRBV3-2,-,-,TGTGCCAGCAGCCATAGACAGCAAGAGACCCAGTACTTC,CASSHRQQETQYF
TRBJ2-1,TRBV6-5,-,TRBD2,TGTGCCAGCAGTTCCAGTCTAGCGGAGATGTACAATGAGCAGTTCTTC,CASSSSLAEMYNEQFF
TRBJ2-1,TRBV14,-,TRBD2,TGTGCCAGCAGCCATTGGACTAGCGGGACCTACTACAATGAGCAGTTCTTC,CASSHWTSGTYYNEQFF
TRBJ2-2,TRBV7-3,-,-,TGTGCCAGCAGCTCGGACAGTGGCGGGGAGCTGTTTTTT,CASSSDSGGELFF
TRBJ2-5,TRBV2,-,-,TGTGCCAGCAGCACGGTGTCCCAAGAGACCCAGTACTTC,CASSTVSQETQYF
TRBJ2-1,TRBV28,-,-,TGTGCCAGCCTGGCAGGATTATTCCATGAGCAGTTCTTC,CASLAGLFHEQFF
TRBJ2-5,TRBV7-8,-,TRBD2,TGTGCCAGCAGCGAAATAGGTTGGACTAGCTTGGAGACCCAGTACTTC,CASSEIGWTSLETQYF
TRBJ2-2,TRBV24-1,-,-,TGTGCCACCAGTCCCACTGGACTCCCTAGAGACGGGGAGCTGTTTTTT,CATSPTGLPRDGELFF
TRBJ2-7,TRBV10-1,-,-,TGCGCCAGCAGCGGGACATCCTCGGCCGAGCAGTACTTC,CASSGTSSAEQYF
TRBJ2-5,TRBV10-3,-,TRBD2,TGTGCCATCAGTCTAACTGGGGGGGTTGAGGAGACCCAGTACTTC,CAISLTGGVEETQYF
TRBJ1-3,TRBV7-2,-,-,TGTGCCAGCCCCCCCCTGAGGGGGACCATATATTTT,CASPPLRGTIYF
TRBJ1-1,TRBV27,few,TRBD1,TGTGCCAGCAGTCCAGGGGGCAAGACTGAAGCTTTCTTT,CASSPGGKTEAFF
TRBJ1-2,TRBV3-1/TRBV3-2,few,-,TGTGCCAGCAGCCCCCCCCAGGGAGGGGACTATGGCTACACCTTC,CASSPPQGGDYGYTF
TRBJ1-1,TRBV30,-,-,TGTGCCTGGAAGATCACTCAGGGCGGAAACACTGAAGCTTTCTTT,CAWKITQGGNTEAFF
TRBJ2-1,TRBV3-1/TRBV3-2,once,-,TGTGCCAGCAGTCGGGGACTCTACAATGAGCAGTTCTTC,CASSRGLYNEQFF
TRBJ1-5,TRBV6-5,-,TRBD1,TGTGCCAGCAGTTACTTCAGGGGGCAACAGCCCCAGCATTTT,CASSYFRGQQPQHF
TRBJ1-3,TRBV19,-,TRBD1,TGTGCCAGTAGGCCCGGGACAGGGGTCGGAAACACCATATATTTT,CASRPGTGVGNTIYF
TRBJ2-5,TRBV11-2,-,-,TGTGCCAGCAGCCTCGACTGGGTCGGAGAGACCCAGTACTTC,CASSLDWVGETQYF
TRBJ2-5,TRBV5-4,-,TRBD2,TGTGCCAGCAGCTTGCAAGCTAGCGGGAGGGGGGAGACCCAGTACTTC,CASSLQASGRGETQYF
TRBJ1-2,TRBV15,-,-,TGTGCCACCAGCAGAGAGGCGTTGTCGCGGGTTGGAGGCTACACCTTC,CATSREALSRVGGYTF
TRBJ2-2,TRBV5-4,-,-,TGTGCCAGCACCTGGGGACTTTCGGACACCGGGGAGCTGTTTTTT,CASTWGLSDTGELFF
TRBJ2-7,TRBV6-2/TRBV6-3,-,TRBD2,TGTGCCAGCAGTCAAACAGGACTAGTAGTATGGCAGTACTTC,CASSQTGLVVWQYF